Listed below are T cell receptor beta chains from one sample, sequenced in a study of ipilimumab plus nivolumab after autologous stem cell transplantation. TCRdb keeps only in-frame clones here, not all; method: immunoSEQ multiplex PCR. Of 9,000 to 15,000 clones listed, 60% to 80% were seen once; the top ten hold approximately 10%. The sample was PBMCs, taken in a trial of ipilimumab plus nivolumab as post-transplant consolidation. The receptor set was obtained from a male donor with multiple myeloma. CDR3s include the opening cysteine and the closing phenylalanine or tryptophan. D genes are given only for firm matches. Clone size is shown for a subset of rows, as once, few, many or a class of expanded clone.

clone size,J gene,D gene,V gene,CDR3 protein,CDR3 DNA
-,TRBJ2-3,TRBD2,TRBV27,CASSLAGADTQYF,TGTGCCAGCAGTCTAGCGGGGGCAGATACGCAGTATTTT
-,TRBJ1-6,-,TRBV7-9,CASRGESSYNSPLHF,TGTGCCAGCAGGGGGGAGAGCTCCTATAATTCACCCCTCCACTTT
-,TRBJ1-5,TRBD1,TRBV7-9,CASSSSGGWQPQHF,TGTGCCAGCAGCTCATCAGGGGGCTGGCAGCCCCAGCATTTT
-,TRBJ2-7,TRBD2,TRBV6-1,CASSEAKRGDEQYF,TGTGCCAGCAGTGAAGCTAAGCGGGGGGACGAGCAGTACTTC
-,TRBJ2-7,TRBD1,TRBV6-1,CASSPRQGASYEQYF,TGTGCCAGCAGTCCACGACAGGGGGCCTCCTACGAGCAGTACTTC
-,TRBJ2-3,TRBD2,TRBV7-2,CASSFSRPGLATDTQYF,TGTGCCAGCAGCTTCTCGAGACCGGGACTAGCAACAGATACGCAGTATTTT
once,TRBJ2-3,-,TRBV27,CASRQGRGRADTQYF,TGTGCCAGCAGGCAGGGGCGGGGGAGAGCAGATACGCAGTATTTT
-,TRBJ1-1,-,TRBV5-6,CASSLDPVGDTEAFF,TGTGCCAGCAGCTTGGACCCCGTCGGTGACACTGAAGCTTTCTTT
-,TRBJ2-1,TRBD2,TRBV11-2,CASSSAPRRGALNEQFF,TGTGCCAGCAGCTCCGCCCCTAGGCGGGGGGCCCTCAATGAGCAGTTCTTC
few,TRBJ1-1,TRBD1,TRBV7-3,CASSPGPTGATAEAFF,TGTGCCAGCAGTCCCGGACCGACAGGGGCTACAGCTGAGGCTTTCTTT
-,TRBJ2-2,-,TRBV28,CASRSGQNTGELFF,TGTGCCAGCAGATCGGGGCAGAACACCGGGGAGCTGTTTTTT
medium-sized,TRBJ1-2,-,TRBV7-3,CASSLGVGANYGYTF,TGTGCCAGCAGCTTAGGTGTCGGGGCTAACTATGGCTACACCTTC
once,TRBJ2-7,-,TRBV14,CASSQFQFGDSLTYEQYF,TGTGCCAGCAGCCAGTTTCAATTCGGCGACAGCCTCACCTACGAGCAGTACTTC
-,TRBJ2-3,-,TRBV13,CASSQGGHRTDTQYF,TGTGCCAGCAGCCAGGGGGGACATCGCACAGATACGCAGTATTTT
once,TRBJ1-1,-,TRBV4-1,CASSHRGQNTEAFF,TGCGCCAGCAGCCACCGCGGACAGAACACTGAAGCTTTCTTT
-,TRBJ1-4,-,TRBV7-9,CASSGEPRTALNANEKLFF,TGTGCCAGCAGCGGAGAGCCGAGGACAGCCTTGAATGCTAATGAAAAACTGTTTTTT
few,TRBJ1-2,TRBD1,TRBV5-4,CASRTGVDYGYTF,TGTGCCAGCCGAACAGGGGTGGACTATGGCTACACCTTC